The 30 T cell receptor beta chains reported below all come from one sample, sequenced in a study of cytomegalovirus exposure and HLA in healthy donors. PCR amplification relied on 60 Vbeta primers (plus 13 Jbeta primers). Data came from immunoSEQ multiplex PCR; TCRdb stores just in-frame clones and leaves some out. The sample lists around 120,000 clones; approximately 85% were seen once. Sequenced sample: PBMCs. The receptors here all came from a boy between 10 and 17 years old in good health and CMV-seronegative.

The chain links TRBV6-5 to TRBJ2-5, with no clear D. The V gene's germline CDR1 is MNHEY and CDR2 SVGAGI. This CDR3 comprises 14 residues. V dropped 6 bases and J dropped 4 bases, with 15 bases sitting between them. In DNA, the CDR3 is TGTGCCAGCAGACCCGACCGAGAGCGAGAGACCCAGTACTTC. Its translation: CASRPDRERETQYF.

The gene calls are TRBV7-8 and TRBJ1-5; 8 bases match TRBD1. CDR3 length: 15 residues. Trimming took 5 bases from V and 6 from J; bases not matched to a gene: 9. The germline V gene has CDR1 SGHVS and CDR2 FQNEAQ. CDR3 residues: CASSRTGNKGQPQHF. The CDR3 DNA sequence: TGTGCCAGCAGCCGGACAGGGAATAAGGGTCAGCCCCAGCATTTT.

Only a few counts were recorded for this clone. This chain joins TRBV10-3 and TRBJ2-2; D may be TRBD2 (6 bases). Germline V gene data show CDR1 as ENHRY and CDR2 as SYGVKD. This CDR3 comprises 15 residues. V lost 2 bases to trimming and J lost 3 bases, with 10 bases between them. CDR3 DNA sequence: TGTGCCATCAGTGAGGTTGGAGGGGACACCGGGGAGCTGTTTTTT. This codes for CAISEVGGDTGELFF.

The chain uses TRBV5-6 and TRBJ1-5; 9 bases are shared with TRBD1. Germline lookup yields CDR1 SGHDT and CDR2 YYEEEE. CDR3 length: 17 residues. Trimming cost V 4 bases and J 1 base; bases outside gene matches: 9. The CDR3 loop is CASSVGQGMRSNQPQHF. In DNA, the CDR3 is TGTGCCAGCAGCGTTGGACAGGGGATGAGGAGCAATCAGCCCCAGCATTTT.

The J gene is TRBJ2-1, the V gene TRBV7-3, with 10 bases that match TRBD2. From germline, CDR1 is SGHTA and CDR2 FQGTGA. The CDR3 runs 15 residues. J gave up 4 bases and V 5 bases, and 5 bases lay outside the gene matches. The CDR3 DNA sequence: TGTGCCAGCAGCCGGACTAGCGGATCATACAATGAGCAGTTCTTC. Encoded protein: CASSRTSGSYNEQFF.

This clone was detected once. This chain connects TRBV7-2 to TRBJ1-3; TRBD1 might be the D (6 bases). The CDR3 has 15 residues. CDR1 is SGHTA and CDR2 is FQGNSA in the germline V gene. The V gene lost 2 bases and the J gene lost 0 bases, with 8 bases spanning the gap. The CDR3 loop reads CASSLRGSSGNTIYF. The CDR3 DNA sequence: TGTGCCAGCAGCTTAAGGGGGAGCTCTGGAAACACCATATATTTT. Drawing the rest from reference TRBV7-2 and TRBJ1-3, the complete variable domain is GAGVSQSPSNKVTEKGKDVELRCDPISGHTALYWYRQSLGQGLEFLIYFQGNSAPDKSGLPSDRFSAERTGGSVSTLTIQRTQQEDSAVYLCASSLRGSSGNTIYFGEGSWLTVV.

The chain recombines TRBV9 with TRBJ2-2; possible D gene TRBD2, 6 bases. Germline CDR1 and CDR2: SGDLS and YYNGEE. The CDR3 sequence is 16 residues long. V dropped 4 bases and J dropped 2 bases, with 15 bases sitting between them. The CDR3 region is CASSSGGRPNTGELFF. CDR3 bases: TGTGCCAGCAGCTCCGGAGGGAGACCAAACACCGGGGAGCTGTTTTTT.

This chain connects TRBV4-2 to TRBJ1-5, with 9 bases lining up with TRBD1. The CDR3 consists of 16 residues. The germline gives CDR1 LGHNA, CDR2 YNFKEQ. V shed 3 bases and J 1 base; nucleotides not matched to a gene: 4. Here the CDR3 DNA reads TGTGCCAGCAGCCACGAGGGACAGGGAAGCAATCAGCCCCAGCATTTT. This encodes CASSHEGQGSNQPQHF.

The rearrangement links TRBV6-5 to TRBJ1-3; the match to TRBD1 covers 9 bases. Per the germline V gene, CDR1 is MNHEY and CDR2 is SVGAGI. CDR3 length: 16 residues. Losses at the gene ends were 0 bases for V and 4 bases for J; bases not matched to a gene: 4. As DNA, the CDR3 is TGTGCCAGCAGTTACTCGGGGACAGGGCTCGGAAACACCATATATTTT. Translation: CASSYSGTGLGNTIYF.

The genes are TRBV15 and TRBJ2-3; D is unclear. V lost 5 bases to trimming and J lost 5 bases, with 20 bases between them. The CDR3 is 16 amino acids. The V gene's germline CDR1 is LNHNV and CDR2 YYDKDF (reference sequence). CDR3 sequence (DNA): TGTGCCACCAGCGGTATCACAACCAGAGCGTTAGATACGCAGTATTTT. This codes for CATSGITTRALDTQYF.

This chain connects TRBV5-8 to TRBJ1-5; D may be TRBD1 (6 bases). Trimming removed 2 bases at V and 2 bases at J, with 8 bases between. CDR1 and CDR2 (germline): SGHTS, YDEGEE. The CDR3 has 14 amino acids. CDR3 coding DNA: TGTGCCAGCAGCTTAGGGGGAGGCAATCAGCCCCAGCATTTT. This codes for CASSLGGGNQPQHF.

This clone appeared once. V is TRBV7-3 and J is TRBJ2-3; 8 nucleotides align to TRBD2. The length of the CDR3 is 16 residues. After removal of 1 base from V and 5 bases from J, the junction contained 8 bases not matched to a gene. Per germline, CDR1 SGHTA and CDR2 FQGTGA. CDR3: CASSLMGAGEGDTQYF. CDR3 sequence (DNA): TGTGCCAGCAGCTTAATGGGAGCGGGAGAAGGAGATACGCAGTATTTT.

The CDR3 bases are TGCGCCAGCAGCTTGGTGATGTCCGGGGGGAATGAAAAACTGTTTTTT. This sequence encodes CASSLVMSGGNEKLFF. The chain couples TRBV5-1 to TRBJ1-4, with a tentative D call TRBD1 (5 bases). V gave up 0 bases and J gave up 5 bases, with 14 bases separating them. Germline CDR1 and CDR2: SGHRS and YFSETQ. This CDR3 comprises 16 residues. Full variable domain (outside the CDR3, taken from reference TRBV5-1 and TRBJ1-4): KAGVTQTPRYLIKTRGQQVTLSCSPISGHRSVSWYQQTPGQGLQFLFEYFSETQRNKGNFPGRFSGRQFSNSRSEMNVSTLELGDSALYLCASSLVMSGGNEKLFFGSGTQLSVL.

V and J are TRBV7-9 and TRBJ1-2, with TRBD1 matching 7 bases. The CDR3 spans 13 residues. In germline, CDR1 is SEHNR, CDR2 FQNEAQ (reference sequence). With 5 bases clipped from V and 3 bases from J, the junction kept 3 bases outside the gene matches. Here the CDR3 reads CASSAGQYYGYTF. The CDR3 DNA follows: TGTGCCAGCAGCGCGGGACAGTACTATGGCTACACCTTC. The full variable domain, completed using reference TRBV7-9 and TRBJ1-2, is DTGVSQNPRHKITKRGQNVTFRCDPISEHNRLYWYRQTLGQGPEFLTYFQNEAQLEKSRLLSDRFSAERPKGSFSTLEIQRTEQGDSAMYLCASSAGQYYGYTFGSGTRLTVV.

The chain is built from TRBV7-2 and TRBJ2-7; 8 nucleotides agree with TRBD2. Germline trimming cut 5 bases from V and 5 bases from J; bases unmatched to any gene: 11. Germline assignment: CDR1 SGHTA and CDR2 FQGNSA. The CDR3 spans 15 residues. Here the CDR3 DNA reads TGTGCCAGCAGCCCACAGGAGCGGGAGAGGCACGAGCAGTACTTC. Translating gives CASSPQERERHEQYF.

The chain recombines TRBV7-9 with TRBJ2-5; D not certain. There are 14 residues in the CDR3. In germline, CDR1 is SEHNR, CDR2 FQNEAQ (reference sequence). V was clipped by 2 bases and J by 2 bases, with 9 bases between them. The CDR3 DNA reads as TGTGCCAGCAGCTTATGGGCTAAACAAGAGACCCAGTACTTC. The encoded protein is CASSLWAKQETQYF.

The V and J genes are TRBV29-1 and TRBJ2-7; TRBD1 matches at 10 bases. Trimming cost V 6 bases and J 3 bases; bases outside gene matches: 5. Looked up from germline, CDR1 is SQVTM and CDR2 is ANQGSEA. The CDR3 covers 13 residues. This CDR3 reads CSVGTGEVYEQYF. CDR3 nucleotides: TGCAGCGTGGGGACAGGGGAGGTCTACGAGCAGTACTTC.

The chain carries TRBV15 and TRBJ1-4; 7 positions match TRBD1. The V gene's germline CDR1 is LNHNV and CDR2 YYDKDF (reference sequence). J was trimmed by 5 bases and V by 2 bases; bases with no gene match: 11. The CDR3 runs 17 residues. This CDR3 is CATSRPKITGENEKLFF. The CDR3 DNA is TGTGCCACCAGCAGACCAAAAATTACAGGGGAGAATGAAAAACTGTTTTTT.

The V and J genes are TRBV12-5 and TRBJ1-2, with D tentatively TRBD1 (5 bases). V gave up 0 bases and J gave up 2 bases, with 13 bases separating them. Germline assignment: CDR1 LGHNT and CDR2 FRNRAP. The CDR3 extends over 16 amino acids. The CDR3: CASGLVAGQLNYGYTF. The CDR3 nucleotides read TGTGCTAGTGGTTTGGTAGCAGGGCAATTAAACTATGGCTACACCTTC.

The chain joins TRBV4-1 to TRBJ1-4; 8 bases map to TRBD1. CDR3 size: 16 residues. Trimming cost V 1 base and J 7 bases; bases outside gene matches: 8. Germline V gives CDR1 MGHRA, CDR2 YSYEKL. This CDR3 reads CASSQAEDRVGEKLFF. The CDR3 coding sequence is TGCGCCAGCAGCCAAGCCGAGGACAGGGTCGGTGAAAAACTGTTTTTT.

The gene calls are TRBV4-1 and TRBJ2-3, with 8 nucleotides matching TRBD2. With 0 bases clipped from V and 5 bases from J, the junction kept 7 bases outside the gene matches. This CDR3 is 16 amino acids long. Germline V gene sequence: CDR1 MGHRA, CDR2 YSYEKL. CDR3 region: CASSQEGGGRGDTQYF. The CDR3 DNA sequence: TGCGCCAGCAGCCAAGAGGGCGGGGGGCGGGGAGATACGCAGTATTTT.

This clone came up once. The chain links TRBV12-5 to TRBJ1-2, with D tentatively TRBD1 (6 bases). Germline V gene sequence: CDR1 LGHNT, CDR2 FRNRAP. The CDR3 is made up of 14 amino acids. Trimming cost V 6 bases and J 8 bases, with 19 bases left between them. CDR3 bases: TGTGCTAGTGGCCCGATGGGGACACGAGGGGGCTACACCTTC. This encodes CASGPMGTRGGYTF.

V is TRBV9 and J is TRBJ1-5; no firm D call. The V end lost 5 bases, the J end lost 3 bases, and 9 bases lay between the germline ends. Per germline, CDR1 SGDLS and CDR2 YYNGEE. CDR3 length equals 13 residues. CDR3 coding DNA: TGTGCCAGCAGTTCGGGTAACAATCAGCCCCAGCATTTT. This gives the protein CASSSGNNQPQHF.

CDR3 amino acids: CASSPPALYEQYF. The CDR3 coding sequence is TGTGCCAGCTCACCACCGGCCCTCTACGAGCAGTACTTC. The chain couples TRBV18 to TRBJ2-7; D uncertain. The CDR3 sequence is 13 residues long. V was shortened by 0 bases and J by 3 bases, with 6 bases between the two germline ends. Germline assignment: CDR1 KGHSH and CDR2 LQKENI.

The chain has TRBV7-8 and TRBJ1-1; no reliable D call. Trimming stripped 5 bases from V and 6 bases from J, with 10 bases between. This CDR3 has 12 amino acids. The germline CDR1 and CDR2 sequences are SGHVS and FQNEAQ. CDR3 nucleotides: TGTGCCAGCAGCCTAGGAGGCCCTGAAGCTTTCTTT. Its protein product is CASSLGGPEAFF. Using reference TRBV7-8 and TRBJ1-1 for the parts outside the CDR3, the full variable domain is GAGVSQSPRYKVAKRGQDVALRCDPISGHVSLFWYQQALGQGPEFLTYFQNEAQLDKSGLPSDRFFAERPEGSVSTLKIQRTQQEDSAVYLCASSLGGPEAFFGQGTRLTVV.

The genes are TRBV29-1 and TRBJ2-7; a weak D match, TRBD1 (6 bases). The V end lost 8 bases, the J end lost 2 bases, and 34 bases lay between the germline ends. Germline CDR1 is SQVTM and CDR2 is ANQGSEA. This CDR3 is built from 19 residues. The CDR3 DNA reads TGCAGCTCCGAGCGCCTCTTCTGCACCGGGACACCGGAGACCTACGAGCAGTACTTC. It translates to CSSERLFCTGTPETYEQYF.

This clone has only one observation. The rearrangement links TRBV7-9 to TRBJ2-3; 7 bases fit TRBD2. The CDR3 runs 17 residues. Looked up from germline, CDR1 is SEHNR and CDR2 is FQNEAQ (reference sequence). The V and J ends lost 5 bases and 1 base, in that order; junction bases with no gene match: 12. The CDR3 nucleotides are TGTGCCAGCAGCCCTAAACGACGTGCGGGGGGCACAGATACGCAGTATTTT. Translating it yields CASSPKRRAGGTDTQYF.

The chain is built from TRBV6-6 and TRBJ2-1, with 11 positions matching TRBD2. Germline V CDR1 and CDR2: MNHNY, SVGAGI (reference sequence). The CDR3 covers 14 residues. The ends lost 7 bases at V and 9 bases at J; junction bases unmatched: 8. The CDR3 DNA reads TGTGCCAGCAAGATTACTAGCGGGAGCGGTGAGCAGTTCTTC. This gives the protein CASKITSGSGEQFF.

V is TRBV6-4 and J is TRBJ2-1, with 8 bases that match TRBD2. The CDR3 has 15 residues. Germline V gives CDR1 MRHNA, CDR2 SNTAGT. The junction had 10 bases not matched to a gene; V was cut back by 2 bases and J by 10 bases. The CDR3 region has the DNA TGTGCCAGCAGTGACAAGGCGGGGGGAGATCGGGAGCAGTTCTTC. Translation gives CASSDKAGGDREQFF.

The chain is built from TRBV27 and TRBJ1-2, with D uncertain. V was shortened by 4 bases and J by 2 bases, with 11 bases between the two germline ends. Germline assignment: CDR1 MNHEY and CDR2 SMNVEV (reference sequence). The CDR3 has 14 residues. CDR3 residues: CASSSTEVNYGYTF. In DNA, the CDR3 is TGTGCCAGCAGTTCCACGGAGGTCAACTATGGCTACACCTTC.